This T cell receptor (beta chain) appears in the sequencing data of a study of T cells in tuberculosis. Thawed, overnight-rested PBMC were stained with GMM-loaded CD1B tetramer, viability dye and anti-CD3, then sorted. The lipid loaded on the CD1B tetramers was C32 glucose monomycolate from Rhodococcus equi. Study observations and caveats: Low-affinity CD1B-GMM tetramer-binding T cells may have been missed.

Assay: immunoSEQ multiplex PCR; the TCRdb copy retains only in-frame clones and omits some. Among 88,000 or so clones listed, roughly 93% were seen once. Per the germline V gene, CDR1 is SGHVS and CDR2 is FNYEAQ. CDR3 length equals 14 residues. V lost 3 bases and J 1 base, leaving 9 bases between the germline ends. The sequencing sample was made of CD1b-GMM tetramer-negative cells sorted from PBMCs. The chain has TRBV7-6 and TRBJ1-1; no firm D call. This TCR was recovered from an adult woman with latent tuberculosis. This chain's CDR3 is CASSLLDKNTEAFF. As DNA, the CDR3 is TGTGCCAGCAGCTTGTTAGACAAGAACACTGAAGCTTTCTTT.